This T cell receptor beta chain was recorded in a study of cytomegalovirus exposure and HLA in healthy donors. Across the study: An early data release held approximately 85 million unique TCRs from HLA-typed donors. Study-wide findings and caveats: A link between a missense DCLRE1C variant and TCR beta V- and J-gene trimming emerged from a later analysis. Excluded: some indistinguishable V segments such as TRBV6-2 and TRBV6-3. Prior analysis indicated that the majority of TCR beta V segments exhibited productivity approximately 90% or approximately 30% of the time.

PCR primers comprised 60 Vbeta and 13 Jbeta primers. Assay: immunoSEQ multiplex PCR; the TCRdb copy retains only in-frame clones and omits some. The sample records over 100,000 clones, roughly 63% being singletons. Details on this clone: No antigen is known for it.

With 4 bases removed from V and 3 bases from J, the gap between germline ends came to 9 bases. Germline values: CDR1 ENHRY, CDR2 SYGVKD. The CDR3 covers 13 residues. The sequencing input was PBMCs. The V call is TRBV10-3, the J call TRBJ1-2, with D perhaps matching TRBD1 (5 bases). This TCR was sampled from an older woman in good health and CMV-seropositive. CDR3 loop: CAISGGADYGYTF. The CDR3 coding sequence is TGTGCCATCAGTGGTGGGGCGGACTATGGCTACACCTTC.